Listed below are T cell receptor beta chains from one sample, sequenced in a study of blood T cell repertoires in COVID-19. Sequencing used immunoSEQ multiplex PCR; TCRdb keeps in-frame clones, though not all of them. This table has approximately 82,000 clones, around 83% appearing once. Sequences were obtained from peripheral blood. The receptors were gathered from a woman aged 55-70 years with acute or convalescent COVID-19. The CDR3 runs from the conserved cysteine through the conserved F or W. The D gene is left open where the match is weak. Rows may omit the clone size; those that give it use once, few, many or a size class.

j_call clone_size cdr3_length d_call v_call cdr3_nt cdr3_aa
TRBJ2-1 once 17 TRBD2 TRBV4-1 TGCGCCAGCAGCCGGGGGACTAGCGGTGTACCGTTAAATGAGCAGTTCTTC CASSRGTSGVPLNEQFF
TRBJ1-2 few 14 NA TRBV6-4 TGTGCCAGCAGTGACCGGGGGGGAGTCTATGGCTACACCTTC CASSDRGGVYGYTF
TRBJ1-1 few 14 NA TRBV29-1 TGCAGCGGTAGGGGGGGACAAGGGGACCGTGAAGCTTTCTTT CSGRGGQGDREAFF
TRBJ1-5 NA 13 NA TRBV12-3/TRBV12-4 TGTGCCAGCAGTTACAGGGAAGAACAGCCCCAGCATTTT CASSYREEQPQHF
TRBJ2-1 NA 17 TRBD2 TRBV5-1 TGCGCCAGCAGCTTGTTAGGCGGGAGGGCCTTTGTCAATGAGCAGTTCTTC CASSLLGGRAFVNEQFF
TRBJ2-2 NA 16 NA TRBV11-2 TGTGCCAGCAGCTTAGTTAGCCAGGGCAGCCCCGGGGAGCTGTTTTTT CASSLVSQGSPGELFF
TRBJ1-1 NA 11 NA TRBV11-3 TGTGCCAGCAGCCCGTTACAGGAAGCTTTCTTT CASSPLQEAFF
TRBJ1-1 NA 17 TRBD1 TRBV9 TGTGCCAGCAGCGACCCCCGGGACAGCATTTTGAACACTGAAGCTTTCTTT CASSDPRDSILNTEAFF
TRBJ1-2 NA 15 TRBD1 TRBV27 TGTGCCAGCAGCCAAAGACCCGGGACAGGGTTTGGCTACACCTTC CASSQRPGTGFGYTF
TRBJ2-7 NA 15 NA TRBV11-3 TGTGCCAGCAGCCCCCTGGAGGGGACGTCCTACGAGCAGTACTTC CASSPLEGTSYEQYF
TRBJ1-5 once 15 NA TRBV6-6 TGTGCCAGCCTTAAGGCAGGGGTAAGCCATCAGCCCCAGCATTTT CASLKAGVSHQPQHF
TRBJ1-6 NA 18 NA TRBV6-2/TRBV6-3 TGTGCCAGCAGCTTCCTTCGACAGGTGGTGAATGGCAATTCACCCCTCCACTTT CASSFLRQVVNGNSPLHF
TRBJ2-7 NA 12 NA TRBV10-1 TGCGCCAGCAGTGACCGGGGCTACGAGCAGTACTTC CASSDRGYEQYF
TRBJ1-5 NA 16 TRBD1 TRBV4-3 TGCGCCAGCAGCCAAGAGTCAGGGGGCAGAAATCAGCCCCAGCATTTT CASSQESGGRNQPQHF
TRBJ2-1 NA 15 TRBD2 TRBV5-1 TGCGCCAGCAGCACCCCGACTAGCGGTTACAATGAGCAGTTCTTC CASSTPTSGYNEQFF
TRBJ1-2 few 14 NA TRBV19 TGTGCCAGTAGTATTTGGGGGGACTACTATGGCTACACCTTC CASSIWGDYYGYTF
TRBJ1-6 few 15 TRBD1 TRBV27 TGTGCCAGCAGTCTAATCCTGACAGGGAATTCACCCCTCCACTTT CASSLILTGNSPLHF
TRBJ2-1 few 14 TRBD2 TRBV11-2 TGTGCCAGCAAGGATCTAGCGGGAGGTAATGAGCAGTTCTTC CASKDLAGGNEQFF
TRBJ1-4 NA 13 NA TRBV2 TGTGCCAGCTTAAGGGGCACTCAAGAAAAACTGTTTTTT CASLRGTQEKLFF
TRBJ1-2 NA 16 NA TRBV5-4 TGTGCCAGCAGCCCCAATCTGCTTTCTATGGACTATGGCTACACCTTC CASSPNLLSMDYGYTF
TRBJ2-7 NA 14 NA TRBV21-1 TGTGCCAGCACGCGACAGGGGGCCTCCTACGAGCAGTACTTC CASTRQGASYEQYF
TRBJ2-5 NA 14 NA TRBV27 TGTGCCAGCAGCCGTACCAGGATGTTGGAGACCCAGTACTTC CASSRTRMLETQYF